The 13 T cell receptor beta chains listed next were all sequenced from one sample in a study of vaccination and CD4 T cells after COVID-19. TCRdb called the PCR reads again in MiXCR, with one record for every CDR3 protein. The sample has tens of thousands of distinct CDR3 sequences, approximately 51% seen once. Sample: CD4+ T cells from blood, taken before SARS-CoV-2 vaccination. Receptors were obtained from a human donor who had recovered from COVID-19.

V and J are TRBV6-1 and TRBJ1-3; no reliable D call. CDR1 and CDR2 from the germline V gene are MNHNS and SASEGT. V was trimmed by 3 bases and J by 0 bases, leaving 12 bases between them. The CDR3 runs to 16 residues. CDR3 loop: CASSDGRSYSGNTIYF. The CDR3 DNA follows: TGTGCCAGCAGTGACGGACGGTCGTACTCTGGAAACACCATATATTTT.

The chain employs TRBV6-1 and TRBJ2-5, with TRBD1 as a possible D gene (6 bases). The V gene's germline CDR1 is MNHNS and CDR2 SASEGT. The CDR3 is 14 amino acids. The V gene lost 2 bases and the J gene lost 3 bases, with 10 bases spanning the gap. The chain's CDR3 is CASSEHREKETQYF. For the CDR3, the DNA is TGTGCCAGCAGTGAACACAGGGAAAAAGAGACCCAGTACTTC.

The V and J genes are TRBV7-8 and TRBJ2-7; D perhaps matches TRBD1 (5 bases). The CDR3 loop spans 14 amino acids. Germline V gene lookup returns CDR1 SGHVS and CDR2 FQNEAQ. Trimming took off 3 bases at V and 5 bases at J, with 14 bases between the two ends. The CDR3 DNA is TGTGCCAGCAGCTTCCCGACAGTGTTCCACGAGCAGTACTTC. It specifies CASSFPTVFHEQYF. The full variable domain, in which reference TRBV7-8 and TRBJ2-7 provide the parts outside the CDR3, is GAGVSQSPRYKVAKRGQDVALRCDPISGHVSLFWYQQALGQGPEFLTYFQNEAQLDKSGLPSDRFFAERPEGSVSTLKIQRTQQEDSAVYLCASSFPTVFHEQYFGPGTRLTVT.

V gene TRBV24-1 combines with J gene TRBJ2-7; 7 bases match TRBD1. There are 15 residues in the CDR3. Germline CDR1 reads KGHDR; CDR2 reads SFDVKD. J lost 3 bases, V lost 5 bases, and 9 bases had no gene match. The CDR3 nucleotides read TGTGCCACCAGTGGTCCCGAGACAGGGCACTACGAGCAGTACTTC. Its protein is CATSGPETGHYEQYF.

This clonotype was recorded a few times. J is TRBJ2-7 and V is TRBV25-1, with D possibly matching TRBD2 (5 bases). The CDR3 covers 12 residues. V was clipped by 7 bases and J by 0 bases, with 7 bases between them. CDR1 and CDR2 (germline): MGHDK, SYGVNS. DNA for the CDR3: TGTGCCAGCAACGGGAACTCCTACGAGCAGTACTTC. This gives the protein CASNGNSYEQYF.

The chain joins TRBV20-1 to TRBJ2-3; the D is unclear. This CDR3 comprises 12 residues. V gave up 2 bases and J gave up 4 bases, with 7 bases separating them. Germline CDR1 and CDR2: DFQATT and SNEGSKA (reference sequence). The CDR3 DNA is TGCAGTGCTAGACCGAGTGCAGATACGCAGTATTTT. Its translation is CSARPSADTQYF.

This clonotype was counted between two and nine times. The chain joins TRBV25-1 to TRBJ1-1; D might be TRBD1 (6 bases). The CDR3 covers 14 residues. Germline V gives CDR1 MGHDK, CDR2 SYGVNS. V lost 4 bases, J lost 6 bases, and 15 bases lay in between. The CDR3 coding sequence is TGTGCCAGCAGTGTTACAGGGCGGTGGGCTGAAGCTTTCTTT. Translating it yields CASSVTGRWAEAFF.

The CDR3 protein is CASSPVRVGTEAFF. In DNA form, the CDR3 reads TGTGCCAGCAGCCCGGTGCGGGTTGGGACTGAAGCTTTCTTT. This rearrangement joins TRBV6-1 to TRBJ1-1; D uncertain. Germline V gene data show CDR1 as MNHNS and CDR2 as SASEGT. V was shortened by 6 bases and J by 5 bases, with 16 bases between the two germline ends. This CDR3 is 14 amino acids long.

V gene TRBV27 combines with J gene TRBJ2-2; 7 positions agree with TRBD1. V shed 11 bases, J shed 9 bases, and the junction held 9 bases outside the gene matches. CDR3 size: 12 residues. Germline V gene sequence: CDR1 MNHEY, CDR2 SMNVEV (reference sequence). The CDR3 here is CADNRGHRELFF. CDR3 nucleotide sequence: TGTGCCGACAATAGGGGGCACCGGGAGCTGTTTTTT.

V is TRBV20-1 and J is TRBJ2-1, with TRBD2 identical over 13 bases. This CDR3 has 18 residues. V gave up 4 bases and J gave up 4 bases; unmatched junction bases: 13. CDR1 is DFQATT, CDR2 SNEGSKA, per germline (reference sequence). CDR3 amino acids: CSAIRTGWGLAGYNEQFF. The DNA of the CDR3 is TGCAGTGCTATCCGGACAGGGTGGGGACTAGCGGGATACAATGAGCAGTTCTTC.

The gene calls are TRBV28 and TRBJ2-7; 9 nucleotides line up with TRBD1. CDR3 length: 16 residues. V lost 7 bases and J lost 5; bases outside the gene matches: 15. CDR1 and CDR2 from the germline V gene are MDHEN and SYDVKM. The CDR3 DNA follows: TGTGCCAGCAAACCCCACGGGACAGGGAAAGTAAACGAGCAGTACTTC. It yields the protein CASKPHGTGKVNEQYF.

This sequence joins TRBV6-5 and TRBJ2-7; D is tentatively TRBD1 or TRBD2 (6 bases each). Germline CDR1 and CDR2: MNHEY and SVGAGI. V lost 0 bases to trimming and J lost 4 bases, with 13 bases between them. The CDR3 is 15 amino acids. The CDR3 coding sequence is TGTGCCAGCAGTTACTCCCAGGGGAGGAGGTACGAGCAGTACTTC. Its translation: CASSYSQGRRYEQYF.

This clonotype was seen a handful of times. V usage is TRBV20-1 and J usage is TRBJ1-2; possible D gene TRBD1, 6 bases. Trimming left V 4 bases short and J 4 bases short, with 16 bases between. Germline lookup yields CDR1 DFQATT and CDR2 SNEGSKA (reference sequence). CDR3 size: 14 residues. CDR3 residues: CSATDIRGGYGYTF. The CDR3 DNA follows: TGCAGTGCTACAGACATCCGAGGGGGCTATGGCTACACCTTC.